The sequence of this T cell receptor beta chain was determined in a study of cytomegalovirus exposure and HLA in healthy donors. Whole-study findings and limits: Most observed TCR sequences were rare, whereas some public TCRs were detected in many donors.

Profiled with immunoSEQ multiplex PCR; TCRdb holds only in-frame clones, not every one. The table lists over 150,000 clones, about 86% of them singletons. Points on this clone: Its antigen remains unknown.

CDR3 length equals 16 residues. Germline CDR1 and CDR2: KGHSH and LQKENI. V lost 4 bases to trimming and J lost 0 bases; unmatched junction nucleotides: 6. Separate from the 666-subject first cohort was the roughly 130-subject validation cohort, to which the donors belonged. The chain has TRBV18 and TRBJ1-3, with 7 bases identical to TRBD1. This receptor was identified in a human donor in good health. Sample: PBMCs. CDR3 region: CASSLGQVDSGNTIYF. CDR3 bases: TGTGCCAGCTCACTCGGACAGGTTGACTCTGGAAACACCATATATTTT.